A selection of T cell receptor beta chains follows, all from one sample in a study of OX40 agonist ivuxolimab in advanced cancers. Produced via immunoSEQ multiplex PCR; TCRdb's table is partial and in-frame only. Here the sample spans about 90,000 clones, roughly 89% being singletons. Here the sequenced sample was CD4+ or CD8+ T cells sorted from blood, taken in a trial of the OX40 agonist ivuxolimab. The source of these receptors is an adult with an advanced solid tumor such as melanoma, head and neck, liver or kidney cancer. Both conserved end residues are part of each CDR3. Fields, in order: J gene, V gene, CDR3 protein.

TRBJ2-2 | TRBV5-1 | CASSYTAPANTGELFF
TRBJ2-5 | TRBV11-2 | CASSLRQETQYF
TRBJ1-4 | TRBV6-6 | CASRPRGGNEKLFF
TRBJ2-7 | TRBV10-3 | CAISYGTSESYEQYF
TRBJ1-1 | TRBV9 | CASSAGVATEAFF
TRBJ2-7 | TRBV13 | CASSQDFLGTGGLSEQYF
TRBJ2-7 | TRBV5-8 | CASSLFYEQYF
TRBJ2-3 | TRBV6-6 | CASSYNRESDTQYF
TRBJ1-4 | TRBV10-1 | CASSAGQGGGSGEKLFF
. | TRBV9 | CASSASGMHEQYF
TRBJ1-1 | TRBV30 | CAWSVQPNTEAFF
TRBJ2-1 | TRBV5-1 | CASSYSSASSYNEQFF
TRBJ2-7 | TRBV6-5 | CASSATSGPYEQYF
TRBJ2-5 | TRBV5-4 | CASSLGGAQETQYF
TRBJ2-1 | TRBV5-1 | CASSFLGGDEQFF
TRBJ2-7 | TRBV27 | CASSSGQGASYEQYF
TRBJ2-3 | TRBV27 | CASSPFTSGVTDTQYF
TRBJ1-1 | TRBV29-1 | CSVSGQPNTEAFF
TRBJ1-6 | TRBV21-1 | CASSKVLDTLYSPLHF
TRBJ2-7 | TRBV27 | CASSLGVAYEQYF
TRBJ1-1 | TRBV30 | CAWSIGTTMLNTEAFF
TRBJ2-7 | TRBV27 | CASSRRGFYEQYF
TRBJ2-1 | TRBV19 | CASSIEGGSYNEQFF
TRBJ1-4 | TRBV15 | CATSRARDRVFEKLFF
TRBJ2-2 | TRBV11-2 | CASSLASGRGELFF
TRBJ1-1 | TRBV27 | CASKRGRTEAFF
TRBJ2-2 | TRBV5-6 | CASSFQTSGTGELFF
TRBJ2-1 | TRBV27 | CASTRTGGIYEQFF
TRBJ1-2 | TRBV2 | CASIPNENGYTF
TRBJ2-5 | TRBV7-3 | CASSLGAGGIQETQYF
TRBJ2-7 | TRBV29-1 | CSVEVRDYEQYF
TRBJ2-2 | TRBV19 | CATWTDANTGELFF
TRBJ1-2 | TRBV28 | CASSLYTDRDNYGYTF
TRBJ2-7 | TRBV30 | CALATGGTAYEQYF
TRBJ1-1 | TRBV2 | CASGGTEAFF
TRBJ2-3 | TRBV7-9 | CASSRLGVNQDTQYF
TRBJ1-6 | TRBV30 | CAWRTQPWPGSSPLHF
TRBJ1-5 | TRBV11-2 | CASSLGIGEWPQHF
TRBJ2-1 | TRBV9 | CASSVELAGGNEQFF
TRBJ2-7 | TRBV6-1 | CASSALWRDVFYEQYF
TRBJ1-5 | TRBV28 | CASRSSNQPQHF
TRBJ1-1 | TRBV9 | CASSSPRETVNTEAFF
TRBJ1-2 | TRBV5-8 | CASRPGQTAYGYTF
TRBJ2-4 | TRBV4-1 | CASSQLAALAKNIQYF
TRBJ1-3 | TRBV28 | CASSSPGRMRNTIYF
TRBJ2-7 | TRBV5-1 | CASSRAIAEFYEQYF
TRBJ2-7 | TRBV30 | CAWRSSAAYEQYF
TRBJ2-7 | TRBV6-1 | CASSVLTSYEQYF
TRBJ2-2 | TRBV5-1 | CASSLGSGNTGELFF